A selection of T cell receptor beta chains follows, all from one sample in a study of blood T cell repertoires in COVID-19. The protocol was immunoSEQ multiplex PCR, while the TCRdb copy is restricted to in-frame clones and leaves out a portion. The table lists fewer than 250,000 clones, roughly 86% of them singletons, with 1.5% to 2% in the top ten. The sample comprised peripheral blood. These receptors originate from a woman between 55 and 75 years old who had recovered from COVID-19. Both conserved end residues are trimmed from each CDR3.

length: 16
V: TRBV9
J: TRBJ1-3
CDR3: ASSVGYGLGVTGNTIY

length: 10
V: TRBV7-3
J: TRBJ2-1
CDR3: ASSSTGPEQF

length: 9
V: TRBV6-5
J: TRBJ2-3
CDR3: ASSTLPGQY

length: 11
V: TRBV7-9
J: TRBJ1-1
CDR3: ASSLVTYTEAF

length: 12
V: TRBV11-3
J: TRBJ2-3
CDR3: ASSPLSSTDTQY

length: 12
V: TRBV7-9
J: TRBJ2-7
CDR3: ASSIQGNSDEQY

length: 12
V: TRBV27
J: TRBJ1-2
CDR3: ASSLSDRGRGYT

length: 13
V: TRBV2
J: TRBJ2-3
CDR3: ASRVDGGGADTQY

length: 11
V: TRBV11-1
J: TRBJ2-5
CDR3: ASSLGSLETQY

length: 14
V: TRBV9
J: TRBJ2-3
CDR3: ASSAHSGTDTDTQY

length: 16
V: TRBV19
J: TRBJ2-2
CDR3: ASSISGKGLYGTGELF

length: 10
V: TRBV6-1
J: TRBJ2-7
CDR3: ASKGRDYEQY

length: 8
V: TRBV7-6
J: TRBJ2-3
CDR3: AGREDTQY

length: 12
V: TRBV5-1
J: TRBJ1-1
CDR3: ASSPDSMNTEAF

length: 16
V: TRBV4-2
J: TRBJ2-5
CDR3: ASSQEELAGGRRETQY

length: 11
V: TRBV6-5
J: TRBJ1-2
CDR3: ASSIQDTYGYT

length: 16
V: TRBV7-9
J: TRBJ1-5
CDR3: ASSLEGSGQGSDQPQH

length: 12
V: TRBV6-4
J: TRBJ2-1
CDR3: ASRPSGGAGRQF

length: 12
V: TRBV7-2
J: TRBJ2-1
CDR3: ASSLIAGSGEQF

length: 13
V: TRBV4-2
J: TRBJ1-1
CDR3: ASSQDSPVNTEAF

length: 10
V: TRBV5-6
J: TRBJ2-1
CDR3: ASSYDRYEQF

length: 11
V: TRBV5-1
J: TRBJ2-7
CDR3: ASSLGTTREQY

length: 14
V: TRBV3-1/TRBV3-2
J: TRBJ1-1
CDR3: ASSPWDRVLSTEAF

length: 13
V: TRBV4-2
J: TRBJ1-5
CDR3: ASRPTGAGNQPQH

length: 13
V: TRBV19
J: TRBJ2-7
CDR3: ASSPSGQGAYEQY

length: 12
V: TRBV5-1
J: TRBJ2-1
CDR3: ASSEPTSGGEQF